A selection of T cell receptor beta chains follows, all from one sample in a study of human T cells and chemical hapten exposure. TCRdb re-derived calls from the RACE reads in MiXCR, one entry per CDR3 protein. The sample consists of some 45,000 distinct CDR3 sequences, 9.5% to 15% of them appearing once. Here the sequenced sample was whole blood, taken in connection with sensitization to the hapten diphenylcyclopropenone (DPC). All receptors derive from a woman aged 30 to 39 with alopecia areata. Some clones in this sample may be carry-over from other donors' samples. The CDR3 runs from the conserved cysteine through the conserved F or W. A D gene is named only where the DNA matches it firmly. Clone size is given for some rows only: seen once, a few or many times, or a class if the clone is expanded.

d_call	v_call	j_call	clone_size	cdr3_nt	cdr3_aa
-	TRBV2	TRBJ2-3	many	TGTGCCAGCAGTCGGGACCTCGCGACAGATACGCAGTATTTT	CASSRDLATDTQYF
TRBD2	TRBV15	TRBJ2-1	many	TGTGCCACCAGCAGAGATCCTAGCGGGCTTTACAATGAGCAGTTCTTC	CATSRDPSGLYNEQFF
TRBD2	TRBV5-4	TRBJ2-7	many	TGTGCCAGCTTTAGCGGGAGGGCCAACGACGAGCAGTACTTC	CASFSGRANDEQYF
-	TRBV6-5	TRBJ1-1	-	TGTGCCAGCAGCTCCCCTCCGGGGGAAGCTTTCTTT	CASSSPPGEAFF
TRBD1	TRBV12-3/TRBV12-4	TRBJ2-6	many	TGTGCCAGCAGTCTTGACAGGGGGTACCCCGTCCTGACTTTC	CASSLDRGYPVLTF
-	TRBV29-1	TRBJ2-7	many	TGCAGCGTTGGACTACCCTACGAGCAGTACTTC	CSVGLPYEQYF
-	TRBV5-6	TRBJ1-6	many	TGTGCCAGCAGCTTGGCGTCGCCCTCACCCCTCCACTTT	CASSLASPSPLHF
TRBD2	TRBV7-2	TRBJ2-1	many	TGTGCCAGCAGCCAACTAGCGGGAGGCCTCTTCGCCTACAATGAGCAGTTCTTC	CASSQLAGGLFAYNEQFF
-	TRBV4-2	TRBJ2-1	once	TGTGCCAGCAGCCAAGAATACGGGAGATACAATGAGCAGTTCTTC	CASSQEYGRYNEQFF
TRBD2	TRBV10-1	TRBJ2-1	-	TGCGCCAGCAGTGGAGAGCTAGCGGGAGGGCACGAGGAAACCTACAATGAGCAGTTCTTC	CASSGELAGGHEETYNEQFF
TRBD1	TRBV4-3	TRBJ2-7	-	TGCGCCAGCAGCCCCCGTGGGGACAGGGACTACGAGCAGTACTTC	CASSPRGDRDYEQYF
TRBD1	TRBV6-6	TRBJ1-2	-	TGTGCCACCCTCCGACAGGGGAAAACGGACGGCTACACCTTC	CATLRQGKTDGYTF
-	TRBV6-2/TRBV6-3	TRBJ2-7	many	TGTGCCAGCAGACTCCGGGAAGCCTCCTACGAGCAGTACTTC	CASRLREASYEQYF
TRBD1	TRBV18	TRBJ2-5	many	TGTGCCAGCTCGCCCGGGACAGGGGTCCAAGAGACCCAGTACTTC	CASSPGTGVQETQYF
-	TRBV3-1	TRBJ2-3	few	TGTGCCAGCAGCCAAGAAGGGTATTTTGGTACGCAGTATTTT	CASSQEGYFGTQYF
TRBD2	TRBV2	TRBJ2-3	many	TGTGCCAGCAGTCGGACTAGCGCCACAGATACGCAGTATTTT	CASSRTSATDTQYF
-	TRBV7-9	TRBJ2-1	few	TGTGCCAGCAGCTCCCCTGACCGTAATGAGCAGTTCTTC	CASSSPDRNEQFF
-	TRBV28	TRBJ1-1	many	TGTGCCAGCAGTCCCACGGAGATTGAAGCTTTCTTT	CASSPTEIEAFF
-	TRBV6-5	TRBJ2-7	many	TGTGCCAGCAGTTACTCGGGTCAGGGGGGGTACGAGCAGTACTTC	CASSYSGQGGYEQYF
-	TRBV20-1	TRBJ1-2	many	TGCAGTGCTCCCCCCGGTGGGGGGTCGGGCTACACCTTC	CSAPPGGGSGYTF
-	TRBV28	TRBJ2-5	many	TGTGCCGCTTCCGCGGGGGCGACCCAGTACTTC	CAASAGATQYF
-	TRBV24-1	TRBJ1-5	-	TGTGCCACCAGTGATTCAGGGCCCTTGAATCAGCCCCAGCATTTT	CATSDSGPLNQPQHF
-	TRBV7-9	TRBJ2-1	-	TGTGCCAGCAGCTTAGCGAATCTAGCCAATGAGCAGTTCTTC	CASSLANLANEQFF
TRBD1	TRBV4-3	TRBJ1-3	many	TGCGCCAGCAGCCAAGACCGGACAGGGCGGGGAAACACCATATATTTT	CASSQDRTGRGNTIYF
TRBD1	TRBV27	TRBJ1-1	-	TGTGCCAGCAGTTTCGGACAGGGGGCGGATACTGAAGCTTTCTTT	CASSFGQGADTEAFF
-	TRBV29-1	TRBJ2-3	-	TGCAGCGTGCTACAGGGCACAGATACGCAGTATTTT	CSVLQGTDTQYF
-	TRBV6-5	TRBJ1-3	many	TGTGCCAGCAGGAGGCAGAGGGGAAACACCATATATTTT	CASRRQRGNTIYF
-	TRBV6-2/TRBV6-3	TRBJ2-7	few	TGTGCCAGCAGTTATAGGGGGAGCTCCTACGAGCAGTACTTC	CASSYRGSSYEQYF
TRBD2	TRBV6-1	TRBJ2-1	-	TGTGCCAGCAGACAAACCCTAGCGGGAGGTTACAATGAGCAGTTCTTC	CASRQTLAGGYNEQFF
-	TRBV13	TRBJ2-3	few	TGTGCCAGCAGCTCCAGAAACCGGGATACGCAGTATTTT	CASSSRNRDTQYF
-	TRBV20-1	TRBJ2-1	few	TGCAGTGCTGACGTAATCCGGGATCCGCACCCTGAGCAGTTCTTC	CSADVIRDPHPEQFF
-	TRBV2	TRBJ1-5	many	TGTGCCAGCAGGAGCCTACCGGGAGCTAATCAGCCCCAGCATTTT	CASRSLPGANQPQHF
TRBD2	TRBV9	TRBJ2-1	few	TGTGCCAGCAGAGCTAGCGGGAGCATTAACAATGAGCAGTTCTTC	CASRASGSINNEQFF
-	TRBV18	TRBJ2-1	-	TGTGCCAGCTCACCACCGAGTAAGGATAGCTCCTACAATGAGCAGTTCTTC	CASSPPSKDSSYNEQFF
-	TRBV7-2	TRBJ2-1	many	TGTGCCAGCAGCTTAATAAGCTCCTACAATGAGCAGTTCTTC	CASSLISSYNEQFF
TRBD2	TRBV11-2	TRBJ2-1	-	TGTGCCAGCAGCGGGGAGGGAAGGCCCAATGAGCAGTTCTTC	CASSGEGRPNEQFF
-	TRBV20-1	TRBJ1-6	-	TGCAGTGCCCGCTCCGGTGGCCCCCCCCATTCACCCCTCCACTTT	CSARSGGPPHSPLHF
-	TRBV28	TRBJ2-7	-	TGTGCCAGCAGTTCCCCGGGCCTTACCTACGAGCAGTACTTC	CASSSPGLTYEQYF
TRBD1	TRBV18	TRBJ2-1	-	TGTGCCAGCTCATCAACAGGGGGCGCTGGGCATGAGCAGTTCTTC	CASSSTGGAGHEQFF
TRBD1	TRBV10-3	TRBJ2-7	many	TGTGCCATCAGCATCTCCGGGACAGGGGGCGAGCAGTACTTC	CAISISGTGGEQYF
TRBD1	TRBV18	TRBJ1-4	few	TGTGCCAGCTCACCCGGGGACAGCCGTGAAAAACTGTTTTTT	CASSPGDSREKLFF
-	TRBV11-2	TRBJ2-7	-	TGTGCCAGCAGCTTGGGGACAAGGATCTACGAGCAGTACTTC	CASSLGTRIYEQYF
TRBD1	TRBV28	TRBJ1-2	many	TGTGCCAGCCTACGGACAGGGGTGGATGGCTACACCTTC	CASLRTGVDGYTF
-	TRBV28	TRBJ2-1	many	TGTGCTACCGGGACAGGGATGACTAGCGGGTACAATGAGCAGTTCTTC	CATGTGMTSGYNEQFF
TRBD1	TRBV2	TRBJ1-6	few	TGTGCCAGCAGTTCGGACAGGGTTGGACGAATGGGTTCACCCCTCCACTTT	CASSSDRVGRMGSPLHF
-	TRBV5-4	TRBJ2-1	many	TGTGCCAGCAGCTCCAGCCGGGAAAATGAGCAGTTCTTC	CASSSSRENEQFF
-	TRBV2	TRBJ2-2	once	TGTGCCACCAGGGCGCAGCCCACCGGGGAGCTGTTTTTT	CATRAQPTGELFF